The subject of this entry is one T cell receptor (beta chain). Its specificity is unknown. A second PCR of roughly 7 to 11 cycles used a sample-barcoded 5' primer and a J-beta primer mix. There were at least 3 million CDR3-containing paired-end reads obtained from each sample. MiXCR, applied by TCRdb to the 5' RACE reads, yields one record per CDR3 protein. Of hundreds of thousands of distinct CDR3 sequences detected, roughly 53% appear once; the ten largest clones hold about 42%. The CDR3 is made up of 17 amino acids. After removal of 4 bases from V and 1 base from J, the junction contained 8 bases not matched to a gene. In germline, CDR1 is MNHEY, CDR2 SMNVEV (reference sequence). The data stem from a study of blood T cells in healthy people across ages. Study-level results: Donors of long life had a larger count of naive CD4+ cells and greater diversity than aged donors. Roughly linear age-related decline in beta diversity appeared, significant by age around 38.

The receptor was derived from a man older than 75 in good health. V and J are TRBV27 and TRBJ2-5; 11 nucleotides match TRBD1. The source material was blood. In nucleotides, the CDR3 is TGTGCCAGCAGTTCCCTCTCCGGGACAGGGGGCCAAGAGACCCAGTACTTC. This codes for CASSSLSGTGGQETQYF.